Shown below are 8 T cell receptor beta chains from a single sample sequenced in a study of OX40 agonist ivuxolimab in advanced cancers. TCRdb's copy holds only in-frame clones and misses some; the assay was immunoSEQ multiplex PCR. The table shows tens of thousands of clones, with 89% occurring only once. The sample in question was CD4+ or CD8+ T cells sorted from blood, obtained in a trial of the OX40 agonist ivuxolimab. The receptors originated from an adult with an advanced solid tumor such as melanoma, head and neck, liver or kidney cancer.

The V gene is TRBV9, the J gene TRBJ2-7; D is perhaps TRBD1 (5 bases). V lost 2 bases and J lost 4, with 13 bases in between. Germline CDR1 reads SGDLS; CDR2 reads YYNGEE. The CDR3 extends over 14 amino acids. CDR3 nucleotide sequence: TGTGCCAGCAGCGTCGGAGACAGAGGTTACGAGCAGTACTTC. This encodes CASSVGDRGYEQYF. Based on the CDR3 plus reference TRBV9 and TRBJ2-7, the full variable domain is DSGVTQTPKHLITATGQRVTLRCSPRSGDLSVYWYQQSLDQGLQFLIQYYNGEERAKGNILERFSAQQFPDLHSELNLSSLELGDSALYFCASSVGDRGYEQYFGPGTRLTVT.

V usage is TRBV9 and J usage is TRBJ2-2, with D perhaps matching TRBD1 or TRBD2 (5 bases each). Germline V CDR1 and CDR2: SGDLS, YYNGEE. The CDR3 spans 14 residues. V lost 2 bases, J lost 6 bases, and 11 bases lay in between. Here the CDR3 reads CASSVGPSPGELFF. CDR3 sequence (DNA): TGTGCCAGCAGCGTGGGACCGAGCCCCGGGGAGCTGTTTTTT.

CDR3 sequence (DNA): TGTGCCAGCAGCTTTACAATTCGGAGCAATCAGCCCCAGCATTTT. This gives the protein CASSFTIRSNQPQHF. This chain uses TRBV7-2 with TRBJ1-5, with D unresolved. Trimming left V 3 bases short and J 1 base short, with 10 bases between. CDR1 SGHTA and CDR2 FQGNSA come from the germline V gene. The CDR3 has 15 amino acids.

The chain carries TRBV11-2 and TRBJ2-5; TRBD1 might be the D (5 bases). CDR1 and CDR2 (germline): SGHAT, FQNNGV. The ends were cut back, 1 base at V and 2 bases at J, with 14 bases in the middle. The CDR3 runs to 16 residues. The CDR3 region has the DNA TGTGCCAGCAGCTTAGGTGCAGGGATGGAGCAAGAGACCCAGTACTTC. It yields the protein CASSLGAGMEQETQYF.

On this clone itself: The identical CDR3 is also encoded by other nucleotide sequences in the sample. The J gene is TRBJ1-2, the V gene TRBV6-5; D is perhaps TRBD1 (6 bases). CDR3 length: 14 residues. From germline, CDR1 is MNHEY and CDR2 SVGAGI. V shed 0 bases and J shed 2 bases, with 7 bases lying between them. The DNA of the CDR3 is TGTGCCAGCAGTTACTCTCAGGGGAACTATGGCTACACCTTC. Its translation is CASSYSQGNYGYTF.

The V gene is TRBV5-6, the J gene TRBJ2-5; a weak D match, TRBD2 (6 bases). Germline loops: CDR1 SGHDT, CDR2 YYEEEE. The CDR3 sequence is 15 residues long. Trimming removed 0 bases at V and 0 bases at J, with 9 bases between. The CDR3 protein is CASSLGGGYQETQYF. CDR3 bases: TGTGCCAGCAGCTTGGGTGGAGGGTACCAAGAGACCCAGTACTTC.

The genes are TRBV27 and TRBJ2-3, with a possible D match to TRBD2 (6 bases). In germline, CDR1 is MNHEY, CDR2 SMNVEV (reference sequence). V gave up 8 bases and J gave up 0 bases, with 18 bases separating them. CDR3 length: 16 residues. CDR3 nucleotides: TGTGCCAGCTCCCCCTTTGGAGGGTCTAGCACAGATACGCAGTATTTT. It translates to CASSPFGGSSTDTQYF.

The chain has TRBV29-1 and TRBJ2-5; TRBD2 matches 7 bases. J was trimmed by 0 bases and V by 4 bases; bases with no gene match: 5. The CDR3 is 14 amino acids. Germline V gene data show CDR1 as SQVTM and CDR2 as ANQGSEA. CDR3 region: CSVGASGYQETQYF. The CDR3 region has the DNA TGCAGCGTTGGGGCTAGCGGTTACCAAGAGACCCAGTACTTC.